Given below is one T cell receptor beta chain in context. The antigen is undetermined. The data were taken from a study of T cell repertoires in cytomegalovirus infection. Study-level information: CMV infection and matching HLA type were both indicated by public TCR beta signatures. Study results and caveats: Individuals carrying CMV plus the relevant HLA were identified by cumulative frequency of public TCR beta families. HLA-C-restricted, CMV-specific TCR beta clonotypes were dominant ex vivo.

The CDR3 sequence is 13 residues long. The junction had 3 bases not matched to a gene; V was cut back by 7 bases and J by 3 bases. CDR1 is KGHDR and CDR2 is SFDVKD in the germline V gene. TCRdb reprocessed the reads via MiXCR and lists one record per CDR3 protein. The sample shows hundreds of thousands of distinct CDR3 sequences, approximately 10% of them seen only once. The chain joins TRBV24-1 to TRBJ2-3; TRBD2 matches at 7 bases. The sample was PBMCs. This receptor was taken from a human donor in good health (CMV status not recorded). Some clones in this sample may be carry-over from other donors' samples. The CDR3 sequence is CATRLAETDTQYF. In DNA, the CDR3 is TGTGCCACCAGGCTAGCGGAAACAGATACGCAGTATTTT.